The T cell receptor (beta chain) described here comes from a study of blood T cell repertoires in COVID-19. Overall study: Whether acute or convalescent, the COVID-19 samples came from the United States, Italy and Spain. T cells, B-cell-depleted T cells, or PBMCs supplied cDNA or gDNA.

This CDR3 region has 17 residues. V shed 1 base and J shed 4 bases, with 19 bases lying between them. Germline-derived CDR1 and CDR2 are LGHDT and YNNKEL (reference sequence). In the authors' workflow: Cell counts per sample came from amplifying reference gene primers. Some clones are missing from TCRdb's copy, which holds only in-frame ones; the method was immunoSEQ multiplex PCR. V and J calls plus clone size are reproduced from that table; the DNA served to infer D and trimming. The table shows about 270,000 clones, with 80% to 90% occurring only once. The clonotype originates from a woman between 65 and 79 years old with acute or convalescent COVID-19. The chain recombines TRBV3-1 (or the pseudogene TRBV3-2) with TRBJ1-2, with D maybe TRBD1 (6 bases). The sample comprised peripheral blood. CDR3 amino acids: CASSQGSGSQGSYGYTF. The DNA for the CDR3 is TGTGCCAGCAGCCAAGGAAGTGGGTCCCAGGGGTCCTATGGCTACACCTTC.